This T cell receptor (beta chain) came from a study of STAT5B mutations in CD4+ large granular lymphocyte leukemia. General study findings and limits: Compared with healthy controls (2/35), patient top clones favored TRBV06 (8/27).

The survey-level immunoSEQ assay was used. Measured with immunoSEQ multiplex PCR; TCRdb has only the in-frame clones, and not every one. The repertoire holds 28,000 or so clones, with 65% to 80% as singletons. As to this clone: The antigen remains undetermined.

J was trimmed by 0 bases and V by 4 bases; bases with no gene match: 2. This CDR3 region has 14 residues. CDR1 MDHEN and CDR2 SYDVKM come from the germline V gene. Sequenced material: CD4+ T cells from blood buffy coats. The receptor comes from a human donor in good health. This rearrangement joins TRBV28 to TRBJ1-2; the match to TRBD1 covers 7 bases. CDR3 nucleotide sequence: TGTGCCAGCAGTTCACAGGGGCCTAACTATGGCTACACCTTC. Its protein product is CASSSQGPNYGYTF.